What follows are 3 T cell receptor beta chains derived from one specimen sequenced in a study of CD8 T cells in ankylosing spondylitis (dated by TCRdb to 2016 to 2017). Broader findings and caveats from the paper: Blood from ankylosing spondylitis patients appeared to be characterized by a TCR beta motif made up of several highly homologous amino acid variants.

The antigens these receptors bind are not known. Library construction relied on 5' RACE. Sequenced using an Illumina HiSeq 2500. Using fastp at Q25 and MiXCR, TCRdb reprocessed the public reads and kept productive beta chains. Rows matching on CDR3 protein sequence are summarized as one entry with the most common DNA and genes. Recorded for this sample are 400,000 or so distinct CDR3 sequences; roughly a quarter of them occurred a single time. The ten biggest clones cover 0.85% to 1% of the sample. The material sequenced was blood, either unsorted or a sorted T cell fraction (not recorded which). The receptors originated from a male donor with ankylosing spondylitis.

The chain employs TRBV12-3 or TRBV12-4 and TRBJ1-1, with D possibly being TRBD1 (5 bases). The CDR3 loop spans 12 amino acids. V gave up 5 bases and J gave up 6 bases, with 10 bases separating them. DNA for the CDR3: TGTGCCAGCAGTAACCTGGGGGCTGAAGCTTTCTTT. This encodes CASSNLGAEAFF.

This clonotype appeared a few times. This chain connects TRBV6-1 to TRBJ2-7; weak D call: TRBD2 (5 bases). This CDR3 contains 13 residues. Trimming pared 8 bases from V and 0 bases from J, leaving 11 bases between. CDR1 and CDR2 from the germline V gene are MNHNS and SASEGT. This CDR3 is CASGRRSSYEQYV. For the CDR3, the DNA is TGTGCCAGCGGCAGGAGGAGCTCCTACGAGCAGTACGTC.

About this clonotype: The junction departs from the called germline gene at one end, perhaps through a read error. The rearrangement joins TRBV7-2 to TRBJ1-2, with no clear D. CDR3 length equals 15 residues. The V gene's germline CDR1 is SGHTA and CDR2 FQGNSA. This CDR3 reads CSSSLDLATHYGYTF. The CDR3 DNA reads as TGTTCCAGCAGCTTAGACTTGGCAACTCACTATGGCTACACCTTC.